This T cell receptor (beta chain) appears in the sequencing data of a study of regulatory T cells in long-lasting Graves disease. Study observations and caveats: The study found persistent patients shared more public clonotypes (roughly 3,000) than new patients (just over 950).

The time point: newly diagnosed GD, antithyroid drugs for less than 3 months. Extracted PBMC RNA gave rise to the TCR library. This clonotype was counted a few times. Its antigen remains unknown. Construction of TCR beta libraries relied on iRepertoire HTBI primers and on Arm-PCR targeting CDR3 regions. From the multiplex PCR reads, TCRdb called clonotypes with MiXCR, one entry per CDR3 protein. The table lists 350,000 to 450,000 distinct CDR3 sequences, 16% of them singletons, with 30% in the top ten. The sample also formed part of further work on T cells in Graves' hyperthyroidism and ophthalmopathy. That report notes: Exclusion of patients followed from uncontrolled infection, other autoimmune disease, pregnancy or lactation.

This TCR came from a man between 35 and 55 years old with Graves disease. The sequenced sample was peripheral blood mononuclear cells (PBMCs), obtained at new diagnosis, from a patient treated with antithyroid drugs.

The CDR3 loop reads CAWSVRNQPQHF. The CDR3 bases are TGTGCCTGGAGTGTACGCAATCAGCCCCAGCATTTT. The chain has TRBV30 and TRBJ1-5, with unresolved D. The germline V gene has CDR1 GTSNPN and CDR2 SVGIG (reference sequence). The CDR3 loop spans 12 amino acids. V lost 0 bases, J lost 2 bases, and 2 bases lay in between.